A single TCR beta chain is shown here with its context. Antigen: not known. This specimen belongs to a study of T cells in Graves' hyperthyroidism and ophthalmopathy. Study observations and caveats: Ophthalmopathy and stable hyperthyroidism were separated by a 13 V-J model.

Ophthalmopathy patients showed a Clinical Activity Score of at least 3, NOSPECS grade of at least 4 and duration under 3 months. Patients were excluded for uncontrolled infection, other autoimmune disease, pregnancy or lactation. Diagnostic assessment was based on clinical symptoms, serum thyroxine and TRAb, thyroid ultrasound and orbital computed tomography. The TCR beta CDR3 regions underwent amplification using RNA transcripts as the source. During a first-round RT-PCR of the TCR CDR3, the HTBI primer set was used. TCRdb ran MiXCR on the multiplex PCR reads and lists one entry per CDR3 protein. The sample has about half a million distinct CDR3 sequences; around 20% are singletons. The CDR3 extends over 15 amino acids. Deletions cut 6 bases from V and 7 bases from J, with 18 bases between. Germline V CDR1 and CDR2: ENHRY, SYGVKD.

The sample taken for sequencing was blood. This receptor was obtained from a man aged 35 to 55 with Graves' ophthalmopathy. The chain couples TRBV10-3 to TRBJ2-2, with D hard to call. CDR3 nucleotide sequence: TGTGCCATCAGAGGCGGCACGAGCAATGGCGGGGAGCTGTTTTTT. Its protein product is CAIRGGTSNGGELFF.